This TCR beta chain originates from a study of PD-L1 blockade in urothelial cancer. Study summary: In the mid-2010s, patients got going on atezolizumab, taking 1,200 mg intravenously every 3 weeks. Regarding the study as a whole: Blood TCR clonality below the median before treatment was a predictor of better survival.

Time point given: peripheral blood 6 weeks after treatment start. What went into each PCR as a spike was synthetic TCR analog templates. This table comes from immunoSEQ multiplex PCR, and its TCRdb copy is limited to in-frame clones, with some not included. The data show 50,000 or so clones, with around 82% seen just once and under 2.5% held by the top ten. The CDR3 is 15 residues long. Trimming took 4 bases from V and 8 from J, leaving 18 bases between them. Germline V lookup: CDR1 GTSNPN, CDR2 SVGIG (reference sequence). Of note for this clone: Its matching antigen is unknown.

This TCR came from a man aged 50 or older with urothelial cancer. Material: PBMCs, obtained around atezolizumab (anti-PD-L1) treatment. The chain combines TRBV30 with TRBJ1-6; tentatively, D is TRBD1 (5 bases). This CDR3 reads CAWKRPGGDDSPLHF. The CDR3, as DNA: TGTGCCTGGAAAAGGCCAGGAGGGGACGATTCACCCCTCCACTTT.